A selection of T cell receptor beta chains follows, all from one sample in a study of T cell changes during pregnancy in multiple sclerosis. The method was immunoSEQ multiplex PCR; TCRdb's version includes in-frame clones alone and lacks a portion of them. The sample holds some 40,000 clones, about 89% seen once. Specimen: CD4+ T cells from peripheral blood mononuclear cells, collected in the first trimester of pregnancy. These receptors came from a female donor with multiple sclerosis, enrolled in a pregnancy study. Each CDR3 is given with its conserved first and last residue. A D gene is named only where the DNA matches it firmly. Clone size is not always given. Where it is, it says once, few, many or a class for expanded clones.

d_call j_call clone_size v_call cdr3_aa cdr3_nt
NA TRBJ2-7 NA TRBV7-2 CASSLWGRVDEQYF TGTGCCAGCAGCTTGTGGGGCAGGGTCGACGAGCAGTACTTC
NA TRBJ1-1 NA TRBV10-3 CAIRKGLESLTEAFF TGTGCCATCAGGAAAGGACTGGAAAGCCTCACTGAAGCTTTCTTT
NA TRBJ2-7 NA TRBV10-3 CAIGGTAREQYF TGTGCCATCGGGGGGACCGCACGCGAGCAGTACTTC
TRBD1 TRBJ2-7 NA TRBV5-1 CASSRDRAPYEQYF TGCGCCAGCAGCCGGGACAGGGCCCCCTACGAGCAGTACTTC
TRBD2 TRBJ2-7 NA TRBV4-2 CASSQILRPSGTYEQYF TGTGCCAGCAGCCAAATCCTCCGGCCTAGCGGGACCTACGAGCAGTACTTC
TRBD1 TRBJ1-1 NA TRBV18 CASSPQGARNTEAFF TGTGCCAGCTCACCACAGGGGGCGCGGAACACTGAAGCTTTCTTT
NA TRBJ2-5 NA TRBV18 CASSDGRTQYF TGTGCCAGCTCGGATGGGAGGACCCAGTACTTC
TRBD2 TRBJ2-5 few TRBV2 CASSLLGTSVTETQYF TGTGCCAGCAGCCTACTCGGGACTAGCGTAACGGAGACCCAGTACTTC
TRBD1 TRBJ1-1 NA TRBV15 CATSRGGQEAVGAFF TGTGCCACCAGCAGGGGAGGACAGGAAGCTGTGGGGGCTTTCTTT
NA TRBJ2-1 once TRBV18 CASSPRGGTAYNEQFF TGTGCCAGCTCACCTAGGGGGGGCACGGCCTACAATGAGCAGTTCTTC
NA TRBJ2-2 NA TRBV7-7 CASRTAGGTGELFF TGTGCCAGCAGGACAGCAGGGGGGACCGGGGAGCTGTTTTTT
TRBD1 TRBJ1-3 NA TRBV11-2 CASSLGRGLMRGNTIYF TGTGCCAGCAGCTTGGGCAGGGGGCTAATGAGAGGAAACACCATATATTTT
NA TRBJ2-7 NA TRBV11-3 CASSSRFGPTYEQYF TGTGCCAGCAGTTCAAGGTTTGGGCCTACCTACGAGCAGTACTTC
NA TRBJ2-2 NA TRBV6-6 CASSQGRGAGELFF TGTGCCAGCAGTCAGGGCAGGGGGGCCGGGGAGCTGTTTTTT